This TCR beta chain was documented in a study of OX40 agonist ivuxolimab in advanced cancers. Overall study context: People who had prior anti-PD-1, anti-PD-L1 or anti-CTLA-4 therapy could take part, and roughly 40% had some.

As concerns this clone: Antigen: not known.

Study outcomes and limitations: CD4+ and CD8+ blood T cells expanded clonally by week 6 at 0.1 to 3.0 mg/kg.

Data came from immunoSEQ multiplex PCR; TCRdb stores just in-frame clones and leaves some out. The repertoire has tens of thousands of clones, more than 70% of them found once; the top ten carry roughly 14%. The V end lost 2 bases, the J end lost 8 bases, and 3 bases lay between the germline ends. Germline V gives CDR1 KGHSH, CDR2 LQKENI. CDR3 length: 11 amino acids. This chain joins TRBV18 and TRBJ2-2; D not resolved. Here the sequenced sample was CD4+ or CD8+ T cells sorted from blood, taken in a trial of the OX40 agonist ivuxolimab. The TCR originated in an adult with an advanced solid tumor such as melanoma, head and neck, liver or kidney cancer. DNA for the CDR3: TGTGCCAGCTCACCATCGGGGGAGCTGTTTTTT. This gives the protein CASSPSGELFF. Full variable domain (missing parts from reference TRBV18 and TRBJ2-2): NAGVMQNPRHLVRRRGQEARLRCSPMKGHSHVYWYRQLPEEGLKFMVYLQKENIIDESGMPKERFSAEFPKEGPSILRIQQVVRGDSAAYFCASSPSGELFFGEGSRLTVL.